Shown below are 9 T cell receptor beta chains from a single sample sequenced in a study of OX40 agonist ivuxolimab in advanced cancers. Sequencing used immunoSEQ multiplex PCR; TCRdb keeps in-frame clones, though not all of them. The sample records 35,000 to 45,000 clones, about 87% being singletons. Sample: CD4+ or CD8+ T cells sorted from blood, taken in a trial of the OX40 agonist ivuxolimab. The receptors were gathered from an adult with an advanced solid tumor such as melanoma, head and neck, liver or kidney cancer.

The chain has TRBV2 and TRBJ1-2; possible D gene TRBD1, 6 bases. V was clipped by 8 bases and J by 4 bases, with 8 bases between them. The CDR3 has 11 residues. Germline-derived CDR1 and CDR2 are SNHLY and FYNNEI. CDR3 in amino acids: CASSDSYGYTF. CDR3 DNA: TGTGCCAGCTCGGACAGCTATGGCTACACCTTC.

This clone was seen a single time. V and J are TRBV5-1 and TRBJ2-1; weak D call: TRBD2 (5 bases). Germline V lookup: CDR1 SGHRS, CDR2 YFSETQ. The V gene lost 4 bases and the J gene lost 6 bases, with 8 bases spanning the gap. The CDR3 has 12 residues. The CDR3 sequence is CASSGSLNEQFF. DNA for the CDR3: TGCGCCAGCAGCGGGAGCCTCAATGAGCAGTTCTTC.

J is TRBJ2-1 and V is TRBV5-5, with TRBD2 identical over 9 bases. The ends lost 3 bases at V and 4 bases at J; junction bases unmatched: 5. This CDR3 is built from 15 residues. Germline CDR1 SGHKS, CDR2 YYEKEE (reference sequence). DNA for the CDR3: TGTGCCAGCAGCTCCTTAAGCGGGAGGTACAATGAGCAGTTCTTC. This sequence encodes CASSSLSGRYNEQFF.

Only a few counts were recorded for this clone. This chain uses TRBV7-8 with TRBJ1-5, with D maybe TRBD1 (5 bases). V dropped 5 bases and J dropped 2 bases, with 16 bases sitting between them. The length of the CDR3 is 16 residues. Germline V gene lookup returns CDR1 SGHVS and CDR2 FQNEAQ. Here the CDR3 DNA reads TGTGCCAGCAGCCGACCGGACATTTCAGGCAATCAGCCCCAGCATTTT. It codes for CASSRPDISGNQPQHF.

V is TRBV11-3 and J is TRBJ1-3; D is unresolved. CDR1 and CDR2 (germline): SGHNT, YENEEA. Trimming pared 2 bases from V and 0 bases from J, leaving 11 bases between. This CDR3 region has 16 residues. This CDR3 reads CASSLRPGSSGNTIYF. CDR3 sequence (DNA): TGTGCCAGCAGCTTACGCCCGGGGAGCTCTGGAAACACCATATATTTT.

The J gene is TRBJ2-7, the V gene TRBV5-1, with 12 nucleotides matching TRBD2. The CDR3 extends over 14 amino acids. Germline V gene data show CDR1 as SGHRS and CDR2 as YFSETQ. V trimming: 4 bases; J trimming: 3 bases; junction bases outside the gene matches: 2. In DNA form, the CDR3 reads TGCGCCAGCAGCAAGACTAGCGGGGGCTACGAGCAGTACTTC. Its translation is CASSKTSGGYEQYF.

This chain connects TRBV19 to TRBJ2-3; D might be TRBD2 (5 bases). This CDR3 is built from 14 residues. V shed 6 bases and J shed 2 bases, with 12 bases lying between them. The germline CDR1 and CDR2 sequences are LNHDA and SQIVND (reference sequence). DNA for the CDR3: TGTGCCAGTAGGCTAGCCATTTACACAGATACGCAGTATTTT. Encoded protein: CASRLAIYTDTQYF.

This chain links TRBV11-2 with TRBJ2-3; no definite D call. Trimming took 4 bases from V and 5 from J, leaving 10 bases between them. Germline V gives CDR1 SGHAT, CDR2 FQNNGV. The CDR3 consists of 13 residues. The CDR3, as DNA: TGTGCCAGCAGCTCCCGACTGAGAGATACGCAGTATTTT. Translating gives CASSSRLRDTQYF.

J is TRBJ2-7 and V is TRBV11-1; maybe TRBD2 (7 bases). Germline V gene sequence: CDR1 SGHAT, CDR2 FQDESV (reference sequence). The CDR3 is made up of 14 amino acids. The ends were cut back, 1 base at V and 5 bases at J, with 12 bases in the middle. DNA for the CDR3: TGTGCCAGCAGCTTAGGGGGGGGGCGCGACGAGCAGTACTTC. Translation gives CASSLGGGRDEQYF.